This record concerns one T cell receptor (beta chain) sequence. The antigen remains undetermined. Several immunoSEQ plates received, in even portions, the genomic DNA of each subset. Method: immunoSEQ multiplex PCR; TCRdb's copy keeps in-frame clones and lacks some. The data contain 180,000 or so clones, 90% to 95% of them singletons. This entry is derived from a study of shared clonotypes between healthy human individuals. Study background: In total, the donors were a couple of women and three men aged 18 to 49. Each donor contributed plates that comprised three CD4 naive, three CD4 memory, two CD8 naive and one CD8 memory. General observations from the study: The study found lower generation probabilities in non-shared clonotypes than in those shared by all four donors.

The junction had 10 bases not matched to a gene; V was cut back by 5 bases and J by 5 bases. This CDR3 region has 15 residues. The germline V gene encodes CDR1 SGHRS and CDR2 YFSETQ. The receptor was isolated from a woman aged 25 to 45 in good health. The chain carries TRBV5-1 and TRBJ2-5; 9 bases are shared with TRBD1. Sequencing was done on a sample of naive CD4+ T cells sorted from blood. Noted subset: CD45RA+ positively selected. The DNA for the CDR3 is TGCGCCAGCAGAGTGAACAGGGGGCGCATGGAGACCCAGTACTTC. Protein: CASRVNRGRMETQYF.